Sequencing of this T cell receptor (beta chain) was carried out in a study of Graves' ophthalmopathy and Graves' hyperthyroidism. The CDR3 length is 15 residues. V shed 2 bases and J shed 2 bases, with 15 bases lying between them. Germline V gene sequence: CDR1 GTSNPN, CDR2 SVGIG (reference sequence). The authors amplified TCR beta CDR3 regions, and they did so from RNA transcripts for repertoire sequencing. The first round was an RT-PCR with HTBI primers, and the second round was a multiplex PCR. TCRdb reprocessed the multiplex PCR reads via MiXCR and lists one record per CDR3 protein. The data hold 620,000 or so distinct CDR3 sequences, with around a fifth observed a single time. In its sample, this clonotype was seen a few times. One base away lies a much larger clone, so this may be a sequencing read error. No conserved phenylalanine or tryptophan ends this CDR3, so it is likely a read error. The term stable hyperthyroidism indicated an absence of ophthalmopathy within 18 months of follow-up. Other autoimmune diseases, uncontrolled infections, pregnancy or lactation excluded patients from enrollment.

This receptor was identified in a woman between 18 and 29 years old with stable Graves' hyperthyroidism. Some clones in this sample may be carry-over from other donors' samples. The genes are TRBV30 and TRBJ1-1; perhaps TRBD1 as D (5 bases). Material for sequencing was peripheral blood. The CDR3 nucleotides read TGTGCCTGGAGTCTAGGGGTGGGCACCAACACTGAAGCTTTCTCT. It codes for CAWSLGVGTNTEAFS.